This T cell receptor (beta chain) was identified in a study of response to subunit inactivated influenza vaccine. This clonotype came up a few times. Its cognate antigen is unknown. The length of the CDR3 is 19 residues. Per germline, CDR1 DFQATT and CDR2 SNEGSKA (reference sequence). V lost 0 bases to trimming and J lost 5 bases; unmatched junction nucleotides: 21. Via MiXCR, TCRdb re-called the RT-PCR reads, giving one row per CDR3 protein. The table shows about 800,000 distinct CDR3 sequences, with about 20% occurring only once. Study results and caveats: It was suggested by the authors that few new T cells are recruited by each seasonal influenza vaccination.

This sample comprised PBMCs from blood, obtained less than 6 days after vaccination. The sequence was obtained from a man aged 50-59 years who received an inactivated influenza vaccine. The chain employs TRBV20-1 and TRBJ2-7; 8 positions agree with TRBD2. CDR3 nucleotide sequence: TGCAGTGCTAGAGATGGGGGAACTAGCGGATATTCCTTCGGGGACGAGCAGTACTTC. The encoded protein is CSARDGGTSGYSFGDEQYF.